Shown below are 21 T cell receptor beta chains from a single sample sequenced in a study of T cells after posttransplantation cyclophosphamide. Libraries were prepared by immunoSEQ multiplex PCR; TCRdb keeps only in-frame clonotypes and omits some of them. Sampling found more than 35,000 clones, none seen once. The sequencing sample was made of PBMCs. These receptor sequences come from a middle-aged man in good health, CMV-negative, and a related stem cell transplant donor.

Many counts were recorded for this clone. Written as DNA, the CDR3 is TGCGCCAGCAGCTTGGGGACAGGGGGTACAGATACGCAGTATTTT. Translating gives CASSLGTGGTDTQYF. V is TRBV5-1 and J is TRBJ2-3, with 10 bases lining up with TRBD1. The V segment lost 0 bases and the J segment 3 bases; nucleotides outside the gene matches: 1. From germline, CDR1 is SGHRS and CDR2 YFSETQ. The CDR3 runs to 15 residues.

This clone was seen at least ten times. J is TRBJ2-2 and V is TRBV2; TRBD1 matches 7 bases. This CDR3 is built from 14 residues. In germline, CDR1 is SNHLY, CDR2 FYNNEI. After removal of 5 bases from V and 5 bases from J, the junction contained 5 bases not matched to a gene. The CDR3 sequence: CASSFGQATGELFF. In nucleotides, the CDR3 is TGTGCCAGCAGTTTCGGACAGGCTACCGGGGAGCTGTTTTTT. Complete variable domain (other parts from reference TRBV2 and TRBJ2-2): EPEVTQTPSHQVTQMGQEVILRCVPISNHLYFYWYRQILGQKVEFLVSFYNNEISEKSEIFDDQFSVERPDGSNFTLKIRSTKLEDSAMYFCASSFGQATGELFFGEGSRLTVL.

This clone was recorded at least ten times. CDR3 nucleotide sequence: TGTGCCAGCAGTTACGGGAGGGACAGGCCTACCTACGAGCAGTACTTC. Its translation: CASSYGRDRPTYEQYF. V usage is TRBV6-6 and J usage is TRBJ2-7, with D possibly matching TRBD1 (8 bases). This CDR3 contains 16 residues. The germline V gene has CDR1 MNHNY and CDR2 SVGAGI (reference sequence). The ends were cut back, 2 bases at V and 2 bases at J, with 16 bases in the middle.

This clone was seen ten or more times. The chain recombines TRBV7-2 with TRBJ2-3, with TRBD2 identical over 9 bases. With 4 bases clipped from V and 5 bases from J, the junction kept 7 bases outside the gene matches. This CDR3 contains 15 residues. Germline V gene sequence: CDR1 SGHTA, CDR2 FQGNSA. This CDR3 is CASSWTNSGGDTQYF. The CDR3 DNA sequence: TGTGCCAGCAGCTGGACCAATAGCGGGGGAGATACGCAGTATTTT.

With respect to this clone: This CDR3 is also generated by other DNA sequences in the sample. The V gene is TRBV29-1, the J gene TRBJ2-5; 8 bases map to TRBD2. The CDR3 sequence is 14 residues long. The germline CDR1 and CDR2 sequences are SQVTM and ANQGSEA. Germline trimming cut 3 bases from V and 5 bases from J; bases unmatched to any gene: 8. The CDR3 region has the DNA TGCAGCGTTGATATAGCGGGGATAAGGGAGACCCAGTACTTC. It codes for CSVDIAGIRETQYF.

This clone was seen ten or more times. The chain joins TRBV11-3 to TRBJ2-7; possibly TRBD1 for D (7 bases). Germline V gene lookup returns CDR1 SGHNT and CDR2 YENEEA. The CDR3 has 16 residues. Trimming took 6 bases from V and 0 from J, leaving 18 bases between them. The CDR3 loop reads CASSQGGGYTSYEQYF. CDR3 nucleotides: TGTGCCAGCAGTCAGGGGGGTGGGTACACCTCCTACGAGCAGTACTTC. The full variable domain, with the rest looked up from reference TRBV11-3 and TRBJ2-7, is EAGVVQSPRYKIIEKKQPVAFWCNPISGHNTLYWYLQNLGQGPELLIRYENEEAVDDSQLPKDRFSAERLKGVDSTLKIQPAELGDSAVYLCASSQGGGYTSYEQYFGPGTRLTVT.

V and J are TRBV28 and TRBJ2-3, with D tentatively TRBD1 (6 bases). V was shortened by 8 bases and J by 0 bases, with 12 bases between the two germline ends. The CDR3 consists of 14 residues. The germline V gene encodes CDR1 MDHEN and CDR2 SYDVKM. CDR3 DNA sequence: TGTGCCAGCGGGGGCAGCCCCAGCACAGATACGCAGTATTTT. Its protein is CASGGSPSTDTQYF. The complete variable domain, with remaining parts taken from reference TRBV28 and TRBJ2-3, reads DVKVTQSSRYLVKRTGEKVFLECVQDMDHENMFWYRQDPGLGLRLIYFSYDVKMKEKGDIPEGYSVSREKKERFSLILESASTNQTSMYLCASGGSPSTDTQYFGPGTRLTVL.

This clone was observed many times. The rearrangement uses TRBV7-2 and TRBJ2-5, with TRBD1 matching over 7 bases. V gave up 3 bases and J gave up 4 bases; unmatched junction bases: 14. The CDR3 is made up of 17 amino acids. Germline CDR1 SGHTA, CDR2 FQGNSA. The CDR3 protein is CASSFSALGAGGETQYF. DNA for the CDR3: TGTGCCAGCAGCTTTTCCGCGTTAGGGGCAGGGGGAGAGACCCAGTACTTC.

This clone occurred a few times. The V gene is TRBV5-1, the J gene TRBJ2-4, with 7 bases fitting TRBD2. CDR3 length: 15 residues. With V trimmed by 0 bases and J by 6 bases, 6 bases remained unmatched. Germline V gene data show CDR1 as SGHRS and CDR2 as YFSETQ. The CDR3 is CASSLGASGLNIQYF. The DNA of the CDR3 is TGCGCCAGCAGCTTGGGGGCTAGCGGCTTAAACATTCAGTACTTC.

This clone was counted a few times. CDR3 bases: TGTGCCAGCAGCCCCCGACTAGCGGGAGGGCTCGGGGACATTCAGTACTTC. Translation gives CASSPRLAGGLGDIQYF. The chain is built from TRBV5-4 and TRBJ2-4, with 14 nucleotides matching TRBD2. The CDR3 contains 17 residues. Trimming at V came to 4 bases and at J to 8 bases, leaving 11 bases not matched to a gene. Germline values: CDR1 SGHNT, CDR2 YYREEE (reference sequence).

This chain joins TRBV2 and TRBJ1-6; 8 nucleotides match TRBD1. Looked up from germline, CDR1 is SNHLY and CDR2 is FYNNEI. The V and J ends lost 1 base and 3 bases, in that order; junction bases with no gene match: 2. The CDR3 spans 16 residues. The CDR3 coding sequence is TGTGCCAGCAGTGAAGACGGGACAGGCTATAATTCACCCCTCCACTTT. It is translated as CASSEDGTGYNSPLHF.

This clone was observed many times. The chain combines TRBV4-3 with TRBJ1-1, with 8 bases that match TRBD1. Germline loops: CDR1 LGHNA, CDR2 YSLEER. The CDR3 is made up of 15 amino acids. J lost 1 base, V lost 2 bases, and 3 bases had no gene match. CDR3 amino acids: CASSQPGTGNTEAFF. In nucleotides, the CDR3 is TGCGCCAGCAGCCAACCTGGGACAGGGAACACTGAAGCTTTCTTT.

There are many counts of this clone. The genes are TRBV7-9 and TRBJ1-1; tentatively, D is TRBD1 (6 bases). The CDR3 has 14 residues. Trimming cost V 2 bases and J 2 bases, with 9 bases left between them. In germline, CDR1 is SEHNR, CDR2 FQNEAQ (reference sequence). CDR3 DNA: TGTGCCAGCAGCTTACAGGGGATCAACACTGAAGCTTTCTTT. Its protein product is CASSLQGINTEAFF.

This clone was counted many times. V and J are TRBV18 and TRBJ1-1, with D uncertain. This CDR3 is 14 amino acids long. The germline V gene encodes CDR1 KGHSH and CDR2 LQKENI. Trimming cost V 4 bases and J 3 bases, with 12 bases left between them. CDR3: CASSRTGRDTEAFF. Here the CDR3 DNA reads TGTGCCAGCTCACGCACCGGGAGGGACACTGAAGCTTTCTTT.

This clone appeared many times. The V gene is TRBV10-3, the J gene TRBJ1-2; a weak D match, TRBD1 (5 bases). CDR1 ENHRY and CDR2 SYGVKD come from the germline V gene. This CDR3 spans 16 amino acids. The V end lost 6 bases, the J end lost 2 bases, and 19 bases lay between the germline ends. The CDR3 loop is CAIRISIIQVNYGYTF. The CDR3 DNA reads as TGTGCCATCAGAATATCCATCATACAGGTCAACTATGGCTACACCTTC.

This clone was seen ten or more times. The chain has TRBV19 and TRBJ1-4; weak D call: TRBD1 (5 bases). Trimming shortened V by 4 bases and J by 4 bases, and 10 bases separated the two germline ends. The germline CDR1 and CDR2 sequences are LNHDA and SQIVND (reference sequence). The CDR3 has 14 amino acids. CDR3 residues: CASSTRDFNEKLFF. In nucleotides, the CDR3 is TGTGCCAGTAGTACCCGGGACTTTAATGAAAAACTGTTTTTT.

This clone was found many times. This chain connects TRBV30 to TRBJ2-5, with D maybe TRBD1 (6 bases). Trimming left V 0 bases short and J 7 bases short, with 18 bases between. Germline V gene data show CDR1 as GTSNPN and CDR2 as SVGIG (reference sequence). The CDR3 is 15 amino acids. CDR3 residues: CAWSVPPTGKVTQYF. CDR3 DNA: TGTGCCTGGAGTGTCCCTCCTACAGGGAAGGTGACCCAGTACTTC.

This clone was counted at least ten times. This sequence joins TRBV6-6 and TRBJ1-5; D gene ambiguous. The CDR3 runs 14 residues. Trimming shortened V by 6 bases and J by 3 bases, and 12 bases separated the two germline ends. In germline, CDR1 is MNHNY, CDR2 SVGAGI (reference sequence). The CDR3 region is CASSLTGYNQPQHF. CDR3 DNA sequence: TGTGCCAGCAGCCTCACTGGTTACAATCAGCCCCAGCATTTT.

This clone was found many times. This chain uses TRBV6-4 with TRBJ2-7; the match to TRBD2 covers 7 bases. This CDR3 is 13 amino acids long. Germline CDR1 reads MRHNA; CDR2 reads SNTAGT. The CDR3 sequence: CARRGGGFYEQYF. The CDR3, as DNA: TGTGCGAGACGTGGCGGGGGATTCTACGAGCAGTACTTC.

This clone was counted ten times or more. The rearrangement uses TRBV10-1 and TRBJ1-1; the match to TRBD1 covers 7 bases. Trimming at V came to 3 bases and at J to 0 bases, leaving 7 bases not matched to a gene. Germline V gene sequence: CDR1 WNHNN, CDR2 SYGVQD (reference sequence). The CDR3 extends over 16 amino acids. The CDR3 DNA reads TGCGCCAGCAGTGAAGCAAGACAGGGAGTGAACACTGAAGCTTTCTTT. This encodes CASSEARQGVNTEAFF.

The rearrangement links TRBV28 to TRBJ1-2; D unresolved. The CDR3 is 13 residues long. Germline V CDR1 and CDR2: MDHEN, SYDVKM. Trimming stripped 8 bases from V and 8 bases from J, with 18 bases between. The CDR3 spells CASFWGAIGGYTF. The CDR3 nucleotides are TGTGCCAGCTTTTGGGGAGCGATTGGCGGCTACACCTTC.